Detailed here is one T cell receptor (beta chain). Antigen specificity is unknown. The CDR3 loop spans 13 amino acids. Losses at the gene ends were 9 bases for V and 4 bases for J; bases not matched to a gene: 8. CDR1 and CDR2 (germline): LNHDA, SQIVND (reference sequence). The data were obtained in a study of T cell responses to AZD1222 COVID-19 vaccine. Findings of the study overall: Spike was spanned by vaccine-associated CD4 TCRs, with dominance at 160-218 and 743-854.

Only in-frame clones appear in the TCRdb table, and some are missing; sequencing was by immunoSEQ multiplex PCR. Of roughly 40,000 clones in the sample, around 80% were seen once. This sample comprised peripheral blood, obtained on day 0 of AZD1222 vaccination. The receptor comes from an adult in good health. The rearrangement links TRBV19 to TRBJ2-7, with 8 bases aligning to TRBD1. CDR3 protein: CASPDRDEYEQYF. The CDR3 nucleotides are TGTGCCAGCCCGGACAGGGACGAGTACGAGCAGTACTTC. Full variable domain (outside the CDR3, taken from reference TRBV19 and TRBJ2-7): DGGITQSPKYLFRKEGQNVTLSCEQNLNHDAMYWYRQDPGQGLRLIYYSQIVNDFQKGDIAEGYSVSREKKESFPLTVTSAQKNPTAFYLCASPDRDEYEQYFGPGTRLTVT.